The 31 T cell receptor beta chains listed next were all sequenced from one sample in a study of tissue T cells after allogeneic stem cell transplantation. Noted time point: mouse harvest day 7 after allogeneic transplant. Each mouse received 10^7 T-cell-depleted marrow cells plus 10^6 splenic CD5+ T cells by tail vein. The data were produced by immunoSEQ multiplex PCR, yet TCRdb's version contains in-frame clones alone and is incomplete. The profile shows some 7,600 clones, approximately 48% of them singletons. The sequenced sample consisted of gut tissue. These receptors came from a female BALB/c mouse given C57BL/6 T cells with graft-versus-host disease after an allogeneic hematopoietic cell transplant.

This clone turned up a few times. Gene names refer to mouse genes. The DNA ends 1 residue before the CDR3 does, and the rest of the CDR3 is filled in from the germline J gene. The J gene is TRBJ2-7, the V gene TRBV3; TRBD1 aligns across 7 bases. CDR3 length equals 12 residues. The germline V gene has CDR1 SNHLY and CDR2 FYNGKV (reference sequence). V lost 3 bases, J lost 7 bases, and 3 bases stayed unmatched. The CDR3 reads CASSFNRGEQYF. CDR3 bases read: TGTGCCAGCAGCTTCAACAGGGGAGAACAGTAC.

Points on this clone: The genes and germline here are from mouse. The read is 1 residue too short to cover the CDR3 end, so that end is filled in from the germline J gene. The chain combines TRBV23 with TRBJ2-7. Per germline, CDR1 KGHTA and CDR2 FQNQQP. This CDR3 has 13 amino acids. CDR3: CSSSQSTGDEQYF. CDR3 DNA, as far as it was read: TGCTCCAGCAGTCAATCGACGGGGGATGAACAGTAC.

As for this clone: Gene names follow the mouse nomenclature. From the germline J gene comes the end of the CDR3, since the read stops 1 residue before it. The chain joins TRBV26 to TRBJ2-4, with a possible D match to TRBD2 (7 bases). Germline assignment: CDR1 KGHPV and CDR2 FQNQEV (reference sequence). The CDR3 totals 12 residues. V lost 6 bases and J lost 7, with 11 bases in between. The CDR3 bases that were read are TGTGCCAGCAGGGCTGGGGGCTACACCTTGTAC. The encoded protein is CASRAGGYTLY. The full CDR3 protein is CASRAGGYTLYF.

As regards this clone: The listed genes are named as in mouse. The CDR3 goes on 1 residue after the read ends, and that part is filled in from the germline J gene. This chain uses TRBV26 with TRBJ1-6; D perhaps matches TRBD1 (5 bases). TRBJ1-6 is an open reading frame whose function is uncertain. Trimming took off 6 bases at V and 4 bases at J, with 10 bases between the two ends. CDR1 and CDR2 (germline): KGHPV, FQNQEV (reference sequence). This CDR3 has 14 amino acids. Incomplete CDR3 DNA: TGTGCCAGCAGCAGGGAGGGGTATAATTCGCCCCTCTAC. The encoded protein is CASSREGYNSPLY. The full CDR3 sequence reads CASSREGYNSPLYF.

This clone is labeled as medium-sized. Germline and genes here are mouse. The CDR3 end lies 1 residue beyond the end of the read and is filled in from the germline J gene. The chain employs TRBV13-2 and TRBJ2-2; 9 bases are a match to TRBD2. There are 14 residues in the CDR3. V trimming: 2 bases; J trimming: 4 bases; junction bases outside the gene matches: 0. Germline values: CDR1 NNHNN, CDR2 SYGAGS (reference sequence). The CDR3 sequence is CASGDWGGTGQLYF. The CDR3 bases that were read are TGTGCCAGCGGTGACTGGGGGGGCACCGGGCAGCTCTAC.

As concerns this clone: Gene names refer to mouse genes. The read is 1 residue too short to cover the CDR3 end, so that end is filled in from the germline J gene. The rearrangement joins TRBV3 to TRBJ1-4; the D gene is possibly TRBD1 (6 bases). The germline V gene encodes CDR1 SNHLY and CDR2 FYNGKV (reference sequence). The V and J ends lost 4 bases and 2 bases respectively, with 11 bases between them. The CDR3 loop spans 15 amino acids. The CDR3 sequence: CASSSPGQSNERLFF. CDR3 DNA, as far as it was read: TGTGCCAGCAGCTCACCGGGACAATCCAACGAAAGATTATTT.

This clone was seen more than once but under ten times. The gene names here belong to mouse. Read data end 1 residue before the CDR3 end; the end is taken from the germline J gene. This sequence joins TRBV26 and TRBJ2-7; 11 nucleotides agree with TRBD1. Germline V gene lookup returns CDR1 KGHPV and CDR2 FQNQEV (reference sequence). The ends lost 4 bases at V and 7 bases at J; junction bases unmatched: 6. The CDR3 runs 14 residues. Incomplete CDR3 DNA: TGTGCCAGCAGTCCTCCGGGACAGGGGGGCGAACAGTAC. It codes for CASSPPGQGGEQY. The whole CDR3 sequence reads CASSPPGQGGEQYF. The variable domain in full, completed from reference TRBV26 and TRBJ2-7, reads NSKVIQTPRYLVKGQGQKAKMRCIPEKGHPVVFWYQQNKNNEFKFLINFQNQEVLQQIDMTEKRFSAECPSNSPCSLEIQSSEAGDSALYLCASSPPGQGGEQYFGPGTRLTVL.

By share, this clone ranks as large. Gene names and germline match the mouse. Partial CDR3 DNA: TGTGCCAGCAGCTTAGCCTGGGGGTCGTATGAACAGTAC. Translated, it gives CASSLAWGSYEQY. From start to end, the CDR3 is CASSLAWGSYEQYF. The chain has TRBV3 and TRBJ2-7; 7 nucleotides align to TRBD2. The read falls 1 residue short of the CDR3 end, and the missing part is taken from the germline J gene. This CDR3 has 14 residues. Germline V gene data show CDR1 as SNHLY and CDR2 as FYNGKV (reference sequence). V dropped 0 bases and J dropped 4; count of bases not matched to a gene: 3.

This clone was seen more than once but under ten times. Gene and germline names: mouse. Read sequence stops 1 residue before the CDR3 end, and the germline J gene provides the missing end. The chain is built from TRBV20 and TRBJ1-4; unclear D gene. This CDR3 contains 14 residues. The germline V gene encodes CDR1 GFQATS and CDR2 STVNSAI. V was clipped by 3 bases and J by 0 bases, with 8 bases between them. The CDR3 sequence: CGASQALSNERLFF. The part of the CDR3 DNA that was read is TGTGGTGCTAGTCAGGCCCTTTCCAACGAAAGATTATTT.

This clone qualifies as medium-sized. Gene labels here are mouse ones. The CDR3 end is not reached by the read, which stops 1 residue before it; the germline J gene fills it in. This chain links TRBV2 with TRBJ1-1; 9 nucleotides line up with TRBD1. Germline CDR1 and CDR2: LGHNA and YSYQKL. The V gene end was trimmed by 3 bases and the J gene end by 4 bases; junction bases not matched to a gene: 3. The CDR3 has 14 residues. The CDR3 loop reads CASSHDRGFTEVFF. The CDR3 DNA, read in part, is TGTGCCAGCAGCCATGACAGGGGGTTCACAGAAGTCTTC.

This clone was counted between two and nine times. The gene names here belong to mouse. The read ends 1 residue shy of where the CDR3 ends; the end is completed using the germline J gene. The gene calls are TRBV1 and TRBJ1-1, with D perhaps matching TRBD1 (5 bases). Trimming removed 1 base at V and 8 bases at J, with 8 bases between. CDR3 length equals 12 residues. CDR1 NSQYPW and CDR2 LRSPGD come from the germline V gene (reference sequence). Partial CDR3 DNA: TGCACCTGCAGTGCAGCAGGGACCGAAGTCTTC. This codes for CTCSAAGTEVF. The whole CDR3 protein reads CTCSAAGTEVFF.

This clone is labeled as large. Each gene name is a mouse one. The read halts 1 residue ahead of the CDR3 end, with the missing end drawn from the germline J gene. V gene TRBV14 combines with J gene TRBJ2-5; 9 bases align to TRBD2. Germline V CDR1 and CDR2: SGHDT, FRDEAV. The CDR3 sequence is 13 residues long. V gave up 3 bases and J gave up 5 bases; unmatched junction bases: 1. CDR3 DNA (partial): TGTGCCAGCAGTTCGGACTGGGGAGACACCCAGTAC. This translates into CASSSDWGDTQY. The whole CDR3 reads CASSSDWGDTQYF.

As to this clone: Germline and genes here are mouse. The CDR3 end lies 1 residue beyond the end of the read and is filled in from the germline J gene. The chain uses TRBV3 and TRBJ2-5; the D is unclear. Between the trimmed V and J ends, which lost 1 base and 0 bases, there was a span of 5 bases. There are 14 residues in the CDR3. Germline V gene data show CDR1 as SNHLY and CDR2 as FYNGKV (reference sequence). CDR3 residues: CASSLDPNQDTQYF. CDR3 DNA (partial): TGTGCCAGCAGCTTAGACCCTAACCAAGACACCCAGTAC.

Points on this clone: Gene names denote mouse genes. The DNA read from the CDR3 is TGTGCCAGCAGCCAAGAAGGGACAGGGGCTGGAAATACGCTCTAT. It codes for CASSQEGTGAGNTLY. The whole CDR3 protein reads CASSQEGTGAGNTLYF. The chain has TRBV2 and TRBJ1-3; 10 positions agree with TRBD1. The read terminates 1 residue before the CDR3 end, so the remaining end is supplied by the germline J gene. CDR3 length: 16 amino acids. Germline loops: CDR1 LGHNA, CDR2 YSYQKL. With 0 bases clipped from V and 2 bases from J, the junction kept 1 base outside the gene matches. The whole variable domain, remainder taken from reference TRBV2 and TRBJ1-3, is DPKIIQKPKYLVAVTGSEKILICEQYLGHNAMYWYRQSAKKPLEFMFSYSYQKLMDNQTASSRFQPQSSKKNHLDLQITALKPDDSATYFCASSQEGTGAGNTLYFGEGSRLIVV.

Note on this clone: The gene names given are mouse names. The observed sequence ends 1 residue before the CDR3 terminus, with the missing tail filled in from the germline J gene. The J gene is TRBJ1-2, the V gene TRBV3; D is unresolved. Germline loops: CDR1 SNHLY, CDR2 FYNGKV (reference sequence). Trimming shortened V by 2 bases and J by 0 bases, and 1 base separated the two germline ends. This CDR3 is built from 12 residues. CDR3 region: CASSLSNSDYTF. The part of the CDR3 DNA that was read is TGTGCCAGCAGCTTATCAAACTCCGACTACACC.

Details on this clone: Germline and genes here are mouse. Read data end 1 residue before the CDR3 end; the end is taken from the germline J gene. The chain links TRBV26 to TRBJ2-4; a possible D gene is TRBD1 (6 bases). This CDR3 is 14 amino acids long. V was clipped by 4 bases and J by 2 bases, with 10 bases between them. Germline assignment: CDR1 KGHPV and CDR2 FQNQEV (reference sequence). CDR3 DNA, as far as it was read: TGTGCCAGCAGTCCTGGGACAATTCAAAACACCTTGTAC. It codes for CASSPGTIQNTLY. The whole CDR3 is CASSPGTIQNTLYF.

This clone was recorded a few times. Genes and germline come from the mouse. The DNA ends 1 residue before the CDR3 does, and the rest of the CDR3 is filled in from the germline J gene. The chain has TRBV1 and TRBJ2-4, with TRBD2 as a possible D gene (5 bases). The V gene's germline CDR1 is NSQYPW and CDR2 LRSPGD (reference sequence). The length of the CDR3 is 15 residues. Trimming shortened V by 0 bases and J by 3 bases, and 10 bases separated the two germline ends. CDR3 in amino acids: CTCSAEWGRQNTLYF. Partial CDR3 DNA: TGCACCTGCAGTGCAGAGTGGGGAAGACAAAACACCTTGTAC.

This clone is labeled medium-sized. Gene names are the mouse ones. The CDR3 end falls 1 residue outside the read, so it is completed with the germline J gene. V is TRBV16 and J is TRBJ1-3; 8 nucleotides line up with TRBD1. V trimming: 0 bases; J trimming: 1 base; junction bases outside the gene matches: 2. Per germline, CDR1 SGHSA and CDR2 FRNQAP. This CDR3 has 16 residues. This CDR3 is CASSLEAGGSGNTLYF. The DNA read from the CDR3 is TGTGCAAGCAGCTTAGAAGCAGGGGGCTCTGGAAATACGCTCTAT. Combining the CDR3 with reference TRBV16 and TRBJ1-3 gives the whole variable domain NAGVIQTPRHKVTGKGQEATLWCEPISGHSAVFWYRQTIVQGLEFLTYFRNQAPIDDSGMPKERFSAQMPNQSHSTLKIQSTQPQDSAVYLCASSLEAGGSGNTLYFGEGSRLIVV.

Regarding this clone: The genes and germline here are from mouse. The CDR3 goes on 1 residue after the read ends, and that part is filled in from the germline J gene. The V gene is TRBV26, the J gene TRBJ2-4; D tentatively fits TRBD1 or TRBD2 (6 bases each). V was pared by 6 bases and J by 3 bases, with 10 bases between. Looked up from germline, CDR1 is KGHPV and CDR2 is FQNQEV (reference sequence). The length of the CDR3 is 13 residues. CDR3 region: CASSWGQQNTLYF. The sequenced CDR3 bases are TGTGCCAGCAGCTGGGGACAACAAAACACCTTGTAC.

This clone has only a few counts. Genes and germline come from the mouse. The missing CDR3 end, 1 residue past where the read stops, is filled in from the germline J gene. V and J are TRBV2 and TRBJ2-5; D is undetermined. The CDR3 runs to 12 residues. Deletions cut 0 bases from V and 4 bases from J, with 2 bases between. CDR1 and CDR2 from the germline V gene are LGHNA and YSYQKL. The CDR3 protein is CASSQEKDTQYF. CDR3 bases read: TGTGCCAGCAGCCAAGAAAAAGACACCCAGTAC.

On this clone itself: The listed genes are named as in mouse. The DNA ends 1 residue before the CDR3 does, and the rest of the CDR3 is filled in from the germline J gene. The chain combines TRBV15 with TRBJ2-7; D is uncertain. V was shortened by 3 bases and J by 7 bases, with 7 bases between the two germline ends. Germline V gene sequence: CDR1 SGHND, CDR2 FRSKSL. This CDR3 has 11 residues. This CDR3 reads CASSLGREQYF. Partial CDR3 DNA: TGTGCCAGCAGTTTGGGGAGGGAACAGTAC. Combining the CDR3 with reference TRBV15 and TRBJ2-7 gives the whole variable domain DAGVTQTPRHEVAEKGQTIILKCEPVSGHNDLFWYRQTKIQGLELLSYFRSKSLMEDGGAFKDRFKAEMLNSSFSTLKIQPTEPKDSAVYLCASSLGREQYFGPGTRLTVL.

About this clone: Gene names are mouse gene names. The CDR3 end falls 1 residue outside the read, so it is completed with the germline J gene. V gene TRBV26 combines with J gene TRBJ2-2; no definite D call. Germline V gene sequence: CDR1 KGHPV, CDR2 FQNQEV (reference sequence). Trimming cost V 0 bases and J 4 bases, with 12 bases left between them. The CDR3 totals 16 residues. The CDR3 here is CASSLSGGLGTGQLYF. The DNA read from the CDR3 is TGTGCCAGCAGTCTGTCGGGAGGGTTGGGCACCGGGCAGCTCTAC. Complete variable domain (other parts from reference TRBV26 and TRBJ2-2): NSKVIQTPRYLVKGQGQKAKMRCIPEKGHPVVFWYQQNKNNEFKFLINFQNQEVLQQIDMTEKRFSAECPSNSPCSLEIQSSEAGDSALYLCASSLSGGLGTGQLYFGEGSKLTVL.

This clone is large (0.1 to 1%) in the sample. The genes are named according to mouse. With the read ending 1 residue before the CDR3 end, the germline J gene is used to fill in that end. The V call is TRBV19, the J call TRBJ1-4; tentatively, D is TRBD1 (5 bases). This CDR3 spans 14 amino acids. V dropped 6 bases and J dropped 0 bases, with 9 bases sitting between them. Germline CDR1 FNHDT, CDR2 SITEND (reference sequence). The CDR3 sequence is CASKDNFSNERLFF. The sequenced CDR3 bases are TGTGCCAGCAAGGACAACTTTTCCAACGAAAGATTATTT.

Points on this clone: The genes and germline here are from mouse. The CDR3 is cut off 1 residue early in the read; its end comes from the germline J gene. The chain joins TRBV12-2 to TRBJ1-4; 7 nucleotides match TRBD1. The CDR3 is 15 residues long. The germline V gene has CDR1 SGHLS and CDR2 HYDKME. V lost 2 bases, J lost 0 bases, and 2 bases stayed unmatched. Incomplete CDR3 DNA: TGTGCCAGCTCTCGACAGGGTTTTTCCAACGAAAGATTATTT. It encodes CASSRQGFSNERLF. The complete CDR3 reads CASSRQGFSNERLFF.

This clone occurred a few times. Gene names are the mouse ones. The CDR3 goes on 1 residue after the read ends, and that part is filled in from the germline J gene. This sequence joins TRBV13-1 and TRBJ2-1; D is perhaps TRBD1 (6 bases). The CDR3 runs to 16 residues. The V end lost 2 bases, the J end lost 0 bases, and 12 bases lay between the germline ends. Looked up from germline, CDR1 is NSHNY and CDR2 is SYGAGN. The CDR3 loop reads CASSDYGTPNYAEQFF. The sequenced CDR3 bases are TGTGCCAGCAGTGACTACGGGACACCTAACTATGCTGAGCAGTTC.

As for this clone: The germline and genes are mouse ones. The read terminates 1 residue before the CDR3 end, so the remaining end is supplied by the germline J gene. This chain joins TRBV3 and TRBJ1-4, with TRBD1 matching 10 bases. The CDR3 spans 15 residues. From germline, CDR1 is SNHLY and CDR2 FYNGKV (reference sequence). Trimming at V came to 4 bases and at J to 5 bases, leaving 4 bases not matched to a gene. The CDR3 loop reads CASSSSGQGNERLFF. The part of the CDR3 DNA that was read is TGTGCCAGCAGCTCCTCGGGACAGGGGAACGAAAGATTATTT. The whole variable domain, filled in from reference TRBV3 and TRBJ1-4, reads GPKVLQIPSHQIIDMGQMVTLNCDPVSNHLYFYWYKQILGQQMEFLVNFYNGKVMEKSKLFKDQFSVERPDGSYFTLKIQPTALEDSAVYFCASSSSGQGNERLFFGHGTKLSVL.

Note on this clone: Gene names refer to mouse genes. The CDR3 goes on 1 residue after the read ends, and that part is filled in from the germline J gene. The V call is TRBV26, the J call TRBJ1-2; D remains unclear. CDR3 length: 11 amino acids. Trimming took 2 bases from V and 3 from J, leaving 1 base between them. Germline V gene data show CDR1 as KGHPV and CDR2 as FQNQEV (reference sequence). The part of the CDR3 DNA that was read is TGTGCCAGCAGTCTGGACTCCGACTACACC. Translating gives CASSLDSDYT. The full CDR3 protein reads CASSLDSDYTF.

As regards this clone: The genes are named according to mouse. Read sequence stops 1 residue before the CDR3 end, and the germline J gene provides the missing end. This chain uses TRBV2 with TRBJ2-4, with D perhaps TRBD1 or TRBD2 (5 bases each). CDR1 is LGHNA, CDR2 YSYQKL, per germline. This CDR3 is built from 16 residues. V was pared by 0 bases and J by 0 bases, with 10 bases between. The CDR3 loop reads CASSQDTGLSQNTLYF. CDR3 bases read: TGTGCCAGCAGCCAAGATACGGGGCTTAGTCAAAACACCTTGTAC. Full variable domain (rest looked up from reference TRBV2 and TRBJ2-4): DPKIIQKPKYLVAVTGSEKILICEQYLGHNAMYWYRQSAKKPLEFMFSYSYQKLMDNQTASSRFQPQSSKKNHLDLQITALKPDDSATYFCASSQDTGLSQNTLYFGAGTRLSVL.

Notes on this clone: The genes are named according to mouse. The read ends 1 residue shy of where the CDR3 ends; the end is completed using the germline J gene. This rearrangement joins TRBV26 to TRBJ1-1, with TRBD1 matching 10 bases. This CDR3 is built from 12 residues. In germline, CDR1 is KGHPV, CDR2 FQNQEV (reference sequence). The junction had 1 base not matched to a gene; V was cut back by 4 bases and J by 8 bases. The CDR3 bases that were read are TGTGCCAGCAGTCAGGACAGGGGGGAAGTCTTC. Its translation is CASSQDRGEVF. The entire CDR3 is CASSQDRGEVFF.

This clone turned up a few times. All gene names here are mouse names. The missing CDR3 end, 1 residue past where the read stops, is filled in from the germline J gene. The rearrangement uses TRBV3 and TRBJ2-7, with 13 nucleotides matching TRBD2. This CDR3 is built from 14 residues. J lost 7 bases, V lost 5 bases, and 5 bases had no gene match. Germline V gene data show CDR1 as SNHLY and CDR2 as FYNGKV (reference sequence). The CDR3 here is CASSPGLGGREQYF. The covered CDR3 bases are TGTGCCAGCAGCCCCGGACTGGGGGGGCGCGAACAGTAC.

Worth noting for this clone: Gene and germline names: mouse. The read comes to an end 1 residue before the CDR3 does, leaving the germline J gene to fill in the end. The rearrangement uses TRBV13-2 and TRBJ1-1; D not certain. This CDR3 has 10 residues. V lost 2 bases to trimming and J lost 10 bases, with 6 bases between them. The germline V gene has CDR1 NNHNN and CDR2 SYGAGS (reference sequence). This CDR3 is CASGEEGVFF. CDR3 DNA (partial): TGTGCCAGCGGTGAGGAGGGAGTCTTC.